The 17 T cell receptor beta chains given below trace back to one sample, sequenced in a study of blood T cell repertoires in COVID-19. TCRdb's table, derived via immunoSEQ multiplex PCR, lists solely in-frame clones and lacks some. This sample carries around 53,000 clones, about 77% of them seen once, and the ten largest clones take 35% to 55%. The sequencing input was peripheral blood. The receptors were sampled from a man aged 65 to 85 with active or convalescent COVID-19.

The CDR3 region is CASTPGQSYGYTF. Here the CDR3 DNA reads TGTGCCAGCACCCCTGGACAGAGCTATGGCTACACCTTC. The chain combines TRBV28 with TRBJ1-2, with D perhaps TRBD1 (6 bases). The CDR3 runs to 13 residues. V was pared by 7 bases and J by 4 bases, with 13 bases between. Germline V CDR1 and CDR2: MDHEN, SYDVKM.

This clone was observed a few times. The V gene is TRBV6-5, the J gene TRBJ1-4; TRBD1 agrees at 8 bases. CDR1 is MNHEY and CDR2 is SVGAGI in the germline V gene. V lost 6 bases and J lost 3; bases outside the gene matches: 3. The length of the CDR3 is 14 residues. CDR3: CASRRQGPNEKLFF. In DNA, the CDR3 is TGTGCCAGCAGACGACAGGGGCCTAATGAAAAACTGTTTTTT.

The chain combines TRBV5-1 with TRBJ2-7; a weak D match, TRBD2 (5 bases). V shed 4 bases and J shed 5 bases, with 13 bases lying between them. This CDR3 has 13 residues. The germline V gene encodes CDR1 SGHRS and CDR2 YFSETQ. For the CDR3, the DNA is TGCGCCAGCAGCACCTCACTAGTCAACGAGCAGTACTTC. This sequence encodes CASSTSLVNEQYF. Looking up the rest from reference TRBV5-1 and TRBJ2-7 gives the full variable domain: KAGVTQTPRYLIKTRGQQVTLSCSPISGHRSVSWYQQTPGQGLQFLFEYFSETQRNKGNFPGRFSGRQFSNSRSEMNVSTLELGDSALYLCASSTSLVNEQYFGPGTRLTVT.

The rearrangement links TRBV7-7 to TRBJ2-5, with 13 positions matching TRBD2. CDR1 is SSHAT, CDR2 FNYEAQ, per germline (reference sequence). V lost 5 bases, J lost 0 bases, and 6 bases stayed unmatched. This CDR3 is 17 amino acids long. The CDR3 sequence: CASSLTSGGKYQETQYF. The DNA of the CDR3 is TGTGCCAGCAGCCTGACTAGCGGGGGGAAGTACCAAGAGACCCAGTACTTC.

The V and J genes are TRBV7-3 and TRBJ2-7, with no clear D. CDR1 and CDR2 (germline): SGHTA, FQGTGA. V was cut by 2 bases and J by 5 bases, with 16 bases left in between. There are 15 residues in the CDR3. The CDR3 here is CASSLGRSAVDEQYF. CDR3 in DNA: TGTGCCAGCAGCTTAGGTAGGAGCGCGGTCGACGAGCAGTACTTC.

The chain couples TRBV19 to TRBJ1-5, with a possible D match to TRBD1 (6 bases). The CDR3 is made up of 13 amino acids. Germline V gene lookup returns CDR1 LNHDA and CDR2 SQIVND (reference sequence). Trimming left V 2 bases short and J 8 bases short, with 10 bases between. The CDR3 sequence: CASSIRHREPQHF. The CDR3 DNA follows: TGTGCCAGTAGTATACGCCACAGGGAGCCCCAGCATTTT.

This chain joins TRBV7-2 and TRBJ2-2; 8 bases map to TRBD1. The V and J ends lost 5 bases and 3 bases, in that order; junction bases with no gene match: 5. Germline V lookup: CDR1 SGHTA, CDR2 FQGNSA. This CDR3 is built from 15 residues. The CDR3 nucleotides are TGTGCCAGCAGCACGACAGGGGCTGACACCGGGGAGCTGTTTTTT. Its protein product is CASSTTGADTGELFF.

As DNA, the CDR3 is TGTGCCACCAGTGAGTTAGACAGGGCTGGCTACACCTTC. It yields the protein CATSELDRAGYTF. The chain uses TRBV24-1 and TRBJ1-2; 7 nucleotides align to TRBD1. The CDR3 extends over 13 amino acids. Trimming at V came to 4 bases and at J to 7 bases, leaving 5 bases not matched to a gene. Germline CDR1 reads KGHDR; CDR2 reads SFDVKD.

The chain couples TRBV7-2 to TRBJ2-5; 10 bases map to TRBD2. The germline V gene has CDR1 SGHTA and CDR2 FQGNSA. This CDR3 is 16 amino acids long. The J segment lost 4 bases and the V segment lost 4 bases, leaving 9 bases of the junction unmatched. Written as DNA, the CDR3 is TGTGCCAGCAGCTCTCAGACTAGCGGGTCGGGAGAGACCCAGTACTTC. Translated, it gives CASSSQTSGSGETQYF.

This clone was observed a few times. The J gene is TRBJ1-1, the V gene TRBV11-2; 7 bases agree with TRBD1. With 0 bases clipped from V and 8 bases from J, the junction kept 9 bases outside the gene matches. There are 15 residues in the CDR3. Germline-derived CDR1 and CDR2 are SGHAT and FQNNGV. CDR3 region: CASSLDHTGTVEAFF. CDR3 DNA sequence: TGTGCCAGCAGCTTAGATCACACCGGGACAGTCGAAGCTTTCTTT.

This clone was observed a handful of times. This chain connects TRBV5-6 to TRBJ2-3; D might be TRBD2 (5 bases). The CDR3 loop spans 12 amino acids. V lost 3 bases and J 8 bases, leaving 10 bases between the germline ends. In germline, CDR1 is SGHDT, CDR2 YYEEEE. The chain's CDR3 is CASSWKEGTQYF. DNA of the CDR3: TGTGCCAGCAGCTGGAAAGAGGGTACGCAGTATTTT.

The chain employs TRBV6-2 or TRBV6-3 and TRBJ1-1; possible D gene TRBD1, 5 bases. The V end was cut by 5 bases, the J end by 3 bases, with 16 bases between. The length of the CDR3 is 15 residues. Germline assignment: CDR1 MNHEY and CDR2 SVGEGT. For the CDR3, the DNA is TGTGCCAGCAGTCAAGCGGGGCAGGGTGACACTGAAGCTTTCTTT. Its protein is CASSQAGQGDTEAFF.

V usage is TRBV23-1 and J usage is TRBJ1-4; a possible D gene is TRBD1 (6 bases). TRBV23-1 is noted as an ORF with a role that remains uncertain. V lost 4 bases to trimming and J lost 5 bases, with 14 bases between them. This CDR3 comprises 15 residues. CDR3 amino acids: CASSLTRQGNEKLFF. The CDR3, as DNA: TGCGCCAGCAGTCTCACAAGGCAGGGGAATGAAAAACTGTTTTTT.

The chain combines TRBV7-3 with TRBJ2-5; TRBD2 matches 15 bases. Trimming removed 5 bases from V and 0 bases from J; junction bases left unmatched: 7. This CDR3 region has 18 residues. Looked up from germline, CDR1 is SGHTA and CDR2 is FQGTGA. The CDR3 here is CASSPRTSGREYQETQYF. In DNA, the CDR3 is TGTGCCAGCAGCCCCCGGACTAGCGGGAGGGAGTACCAAGAGACCCAGTACTTC. Variable domain in full (rest from reference TRBV7-3 and TRBJ2-5): GAGVSQTPSNKVTEKGKYVELRCDPISGHTALYWYRQSLGQGPEFLIYFQGTGAADDSGLPNDRFFAVRPEGSVSTLKIQRTERGDSAVYLCASSPRTSGREYQETQYFGPGTRLLVL.

This clone has a count of ten or more. The chain joins TRBV28 to TRBJ2-3; 12 nucleotides line up with TRBD1. Germline V lookup: CDR1 MDHEN, CDR2 SYDVKM. V shed 8 bases, J shed 4 bases, and the junction held 4 bases outside the gene matches. CDR3 length: 14 amino acids. The CDR3 region is CASAGQGAADTQYF. CDR3 in DNA: TGTGCCAGCGCGGGACAGGGGGCTGCAGATACGCAGTATTTT.

The genes are TRBV7-2 and TRBJ1-6; D uncertain. Trimming removed 4 bases from V and 10 bases from J, with 11 bases in between. CDR3 size: 13 residues. Germline CDR1 is SGHTA and CDR2 is FQGNSA. CDR3 DNA sequence: TGTGCCAGCAGCTCCGATTATAGCTCACCCCTCCACTTT. Amino acids: CASSSDYSSPLHF.

The V and J genes are TRBV5-1 and TRBJ2-7; the D gene is possibly TRBD2 (7 bases). In germline, CDR1 is SGHRS, CDR2 YFSETQ. V shed 3 bases and J shed 5 bases, with 15 bases lying between them. The CDR3 sequence is 14 residues long. CDR3 region: CASSWEAGAHEQYF. In nucleotides, the CDR3 is TGCGCCAGCAGCTGGGAGGCGGGGGCACACGAGCAGTACTTC.